What follows are 3 T cell receptor beta chains derived from one specimen sequenced in a study of patients and donors after allogeneic stem cell transplantation (dated by TCRdb to about 2020). The library came from RT-PCR. The instrument was a NextSeq 550. In-frame beta chains were kept once TCRdb had trimmed the public reads at Q25 with fastp and called clones with MiXCR. CDR3 protein sequences are deduplicated, and each keeps its most common genes and DNA. Here the sample has about 34,000 distinct CDR3 sequences; more than 35% occur a single time. Less than 85% of the sample is in the top ten clones. Sequenced: blood, either unsorted or a sorted T cell fraction (not recorded which). Receptors originate from a human donor who was either an allogeneic HSCT recipient or a stem cell or donor lymphocyte infusion donor (not recorded which). It is not recorded whose cells these are; they may come from a transplant donor.

The V call is TRBV6-5, the J call TRBJ1-1, with 8 bases identical to TRBD1. Trimming removed 2 bases from V and 12 bases from J; junction bases left unmatched: 8. Looked up from germline, CDR1 is MNHEY and CDR2 is SVGAGI. This CDR3 is 13 amino acids long. As DNA, the CDR3 is TGTGCCAGCAGTTACCCCGGGACAGGCGGGACTTTCTTT. This gives the protein CASSYPGTGGTFF.

The chain employs TRBV29-1 and TRBJ1-1; TRBD1 matches 7 bases. The CDR3 consists of 13 residues. The germline V gene has CDR1 SQVTM and CDR2 ANQGSEA. The junction had 10 bases not matched to a gene; V was cut back by 7 bases and J by 5 bases. The CDR3 nucleotides are TGCAGCGCACAGACAGGGCTCGAAACTGAAGCTTTCTTT. This gives the protein CSAQTGLETEAFF.

The CDR3 coding sequence is TGTGCCATCAGTGGGCTGTTCTCCTACAATGAGCAGTTCTTC. Encoded protein: CAISGLFSYNEQFF. The chain employs TRBV10-3 and TRBJ2-1; D is unresolved. Germline V gene sequence: CDR1 ENHRY, CDR2 SYGVKD. The CDR3 contains 14 residues. Trimming cost V 4 bases and J 0 bases, with 7 bases left between them.